This T cell receptor (beta chain) stems from a study of shared clonotypes between healthy human individuals. Looking at the study overall: Donors, aged 18 to 49, were a couple of women and three men.

Selected positively for CCR7 and CD45RO-negative, naive CD8 cells excluded terminally differentiated effector memory CD45RA+ cells. HIV-negative, healthy adults without recent acute infections or vaccinations were the donors. Those who donated, Caucasian adults without exception, all lived in Nashville, Tennessee. Each PCR replicate from the sorted subsets contained roughly 210 ng DNA, which is about 31,000 T cell genomes. The table came from immunoSEQ multiplex PCR; TCRdb's copy has only in-frame clones and leaves some out. The sample includes about 2.2 million clones, over 85% of them seen just once. The sequenced sample consisted of naive CD8+ T cells from PBMCs. The receptor was isolated from a man between 18 and 35 years old in good health. Some clones in this sample may be carry-over from other donors' samples.

Here the CDR3 reads CASSERTVGTEAFF. The CDR3 bases are TGTGCCAGCAGCGAGCGAACGGTTGGCACTGAAGCTTTCTTT. The chain links TRBV9 to TRBJ1-1; D remains ambiguous. The V end lost 3 bases, the J end lost 4 bases, and 13 bases lay between the germline ends. This CDR3 has 14 amino acids. CDR1 and CDR2 (germline): SGDLS, YYNGEE.